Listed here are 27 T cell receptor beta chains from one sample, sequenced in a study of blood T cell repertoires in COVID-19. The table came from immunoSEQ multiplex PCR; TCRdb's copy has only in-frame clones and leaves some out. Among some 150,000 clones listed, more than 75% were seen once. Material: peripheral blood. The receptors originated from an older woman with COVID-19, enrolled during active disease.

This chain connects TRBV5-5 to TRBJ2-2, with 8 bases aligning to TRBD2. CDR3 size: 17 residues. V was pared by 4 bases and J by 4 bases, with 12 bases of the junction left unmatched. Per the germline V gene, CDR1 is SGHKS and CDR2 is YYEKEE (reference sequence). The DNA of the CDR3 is TGTGCCAGCAGCCCCTCCCGGGGGGGCTCGGGCACCGGGGAGCTGTTTTTT. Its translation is CASSPSRGGSGTGELFF. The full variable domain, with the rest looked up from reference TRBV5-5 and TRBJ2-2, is DAGVTQSPTHLIKTRGQQVTLRCSPISGHKSVSWYQQVLGQGPQFIFQYYEKEERGRGNFPDRFSARQFPNYSSELNVNALLLGDSALYLCASSPSRGGSGTGELFFGEGSRLTVL.

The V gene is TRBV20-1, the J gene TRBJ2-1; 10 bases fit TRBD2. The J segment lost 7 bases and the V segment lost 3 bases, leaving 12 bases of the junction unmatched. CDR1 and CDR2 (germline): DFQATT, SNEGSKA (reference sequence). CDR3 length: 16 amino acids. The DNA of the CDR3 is TGCAGTGCTAGTTCGACTTCGGGACTAGCGTTGAATGAGCAGTTCTTC. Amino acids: CSASSTSGLALNEQFF.

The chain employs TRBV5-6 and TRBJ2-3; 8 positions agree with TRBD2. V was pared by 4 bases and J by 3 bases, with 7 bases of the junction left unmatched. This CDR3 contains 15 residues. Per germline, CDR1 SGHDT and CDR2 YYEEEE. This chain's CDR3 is CASSTDRGGTDTQYF. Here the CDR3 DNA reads TGTGCCAGCAGCACTGATCGGGGGGGGACAGATACGCAGTATTTT.

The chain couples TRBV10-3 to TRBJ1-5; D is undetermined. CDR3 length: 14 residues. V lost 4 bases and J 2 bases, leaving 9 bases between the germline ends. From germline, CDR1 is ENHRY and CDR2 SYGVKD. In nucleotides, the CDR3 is TGTGCCATCAGTGGAGAGTATCGCAATCAGCCCCAGCATTTT. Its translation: CAISGEYRNQPQHF.

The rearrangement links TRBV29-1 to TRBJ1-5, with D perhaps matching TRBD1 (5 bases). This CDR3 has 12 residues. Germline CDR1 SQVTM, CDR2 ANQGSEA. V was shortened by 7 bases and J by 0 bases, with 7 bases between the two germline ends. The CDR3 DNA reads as TGCAGCGCCAGGGATAGCAATCAGCCCCAGCATTTT. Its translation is CSARDSNQPQHF.

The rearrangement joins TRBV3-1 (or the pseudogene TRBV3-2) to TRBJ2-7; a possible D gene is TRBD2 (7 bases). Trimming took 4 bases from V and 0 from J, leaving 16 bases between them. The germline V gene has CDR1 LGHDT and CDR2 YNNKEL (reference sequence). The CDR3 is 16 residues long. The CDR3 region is CASSRRGGRSSYEQYF. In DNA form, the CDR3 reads TGTGCCAGCAGCCGAAGGGGGGGCCGGAGCTCCTACGAGCAGTACTTC.

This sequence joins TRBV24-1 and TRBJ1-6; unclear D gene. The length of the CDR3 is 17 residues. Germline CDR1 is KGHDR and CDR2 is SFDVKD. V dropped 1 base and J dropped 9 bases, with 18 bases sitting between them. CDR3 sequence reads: CATSDLTRNELRSPLHF. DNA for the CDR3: TGTGCCACCAGTGATTTAACGAGGAACGAATTGCGTTCACCCCTCCACTTT.

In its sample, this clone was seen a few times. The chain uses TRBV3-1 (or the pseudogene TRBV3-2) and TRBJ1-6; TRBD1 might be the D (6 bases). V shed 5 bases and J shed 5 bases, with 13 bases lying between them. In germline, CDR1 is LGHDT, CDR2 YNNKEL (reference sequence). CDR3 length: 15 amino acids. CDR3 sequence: CASSNRDTNNSPLHF. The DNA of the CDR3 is TGTGCCAGCAGCAACCGGGACACTAATAATTCACCCCTCCACTTT.

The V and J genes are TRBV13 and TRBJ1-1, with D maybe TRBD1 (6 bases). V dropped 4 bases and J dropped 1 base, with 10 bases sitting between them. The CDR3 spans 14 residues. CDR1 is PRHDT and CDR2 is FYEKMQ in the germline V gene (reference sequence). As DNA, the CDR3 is TGTGCCAGCAGCTCCCGACAGGCGAACACTGAAGCTTTCTTT. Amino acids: CASSSRQANTEAFF. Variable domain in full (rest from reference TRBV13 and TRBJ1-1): AAGVIQSPRHLIKEKRETATLKCYPIPRHDTVYWYQQGPGQDPQFLISFYEKMQSDKGSIPDRFSAQQFSDYHSELNMSSLELGDSALYFCASSSRQANTEAFFGQGTRLTVV.

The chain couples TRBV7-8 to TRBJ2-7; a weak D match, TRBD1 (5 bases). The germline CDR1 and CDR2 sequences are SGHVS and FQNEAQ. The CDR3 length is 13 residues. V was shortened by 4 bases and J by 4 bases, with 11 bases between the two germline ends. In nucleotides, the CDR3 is TGTGCCAGCAGCTCAAGGACAAAGTACGAGCAGTACTTC. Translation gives CASSSRTKYEQYF.

The CDR3 nucleotides are TGTGCCAGCAGCGTCGGCAGGGGGGCGGAGACCCAGTACTTC. Translated, it gives CASSVGRGAETQYF. The chain employs TRBV9 and TRBJ2-5; tentative D call: TRBD1 (7 bases). Germline V gene data show CDR1 as SGDLS and CDR2 as YYNGEE. This CDR3 has 14 amino acids. V lost 2 bases and J 5 bases, leaving 13 bases between the germline ends.

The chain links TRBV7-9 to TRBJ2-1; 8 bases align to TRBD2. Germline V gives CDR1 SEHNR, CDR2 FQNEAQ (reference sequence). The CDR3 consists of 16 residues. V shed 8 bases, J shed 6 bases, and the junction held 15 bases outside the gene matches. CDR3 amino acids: CASSNSVVAGINEQFF. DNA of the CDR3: TGTGCCAGCTCGAACTCGGTGGTAGCGGGGATCAATGAGCAGTTCTTC.

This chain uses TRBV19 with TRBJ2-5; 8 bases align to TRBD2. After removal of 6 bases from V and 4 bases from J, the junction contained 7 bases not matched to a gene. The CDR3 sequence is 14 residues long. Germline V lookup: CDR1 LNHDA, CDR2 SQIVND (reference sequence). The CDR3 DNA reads TGTGCCAGTAGCGGCGGGGGGCCGGCAGAGACCCAGTACTTC. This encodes CASSGGGPAETQYF.

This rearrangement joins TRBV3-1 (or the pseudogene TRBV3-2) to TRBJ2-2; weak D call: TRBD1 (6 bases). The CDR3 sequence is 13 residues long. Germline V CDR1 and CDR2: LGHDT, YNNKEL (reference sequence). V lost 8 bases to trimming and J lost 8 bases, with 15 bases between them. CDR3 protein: CASGAQGTGELFF. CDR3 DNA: TGTGCCAGCGGGGCACAGGGCACTGGGGAGCTGTTTTTT.

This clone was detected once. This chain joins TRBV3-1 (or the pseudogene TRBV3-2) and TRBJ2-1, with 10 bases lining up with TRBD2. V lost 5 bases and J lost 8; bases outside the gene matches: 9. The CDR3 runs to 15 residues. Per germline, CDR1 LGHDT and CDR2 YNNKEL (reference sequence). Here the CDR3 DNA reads TGTGCCAGCAGCGGCCGGGTAGCGGGGGGCGATGAGCAGTTCTTC. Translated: CASSGRVAGGDEQFF.

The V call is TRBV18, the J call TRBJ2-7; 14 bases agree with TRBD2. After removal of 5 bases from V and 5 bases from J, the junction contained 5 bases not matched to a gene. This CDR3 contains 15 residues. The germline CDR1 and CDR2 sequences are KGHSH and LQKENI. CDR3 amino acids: CASSATSGGADEQYF. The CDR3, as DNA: TGTGCCAGCTCAGCGACTAGCGGGGGGGCCGACGAGCAGTACTTC.

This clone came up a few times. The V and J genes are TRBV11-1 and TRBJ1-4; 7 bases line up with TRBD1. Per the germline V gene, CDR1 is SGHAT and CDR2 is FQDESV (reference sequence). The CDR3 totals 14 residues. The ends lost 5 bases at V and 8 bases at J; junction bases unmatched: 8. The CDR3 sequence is CASSPTGRAEKLFF. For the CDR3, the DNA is TGTGCCAGCAGCCCGACAGGGCGGGCGGAAAAACTGTTTTTT.

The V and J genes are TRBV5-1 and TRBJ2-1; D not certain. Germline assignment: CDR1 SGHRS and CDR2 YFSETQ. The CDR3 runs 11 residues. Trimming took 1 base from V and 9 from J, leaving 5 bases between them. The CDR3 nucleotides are TGCGCCAGCAGCTTGACTGGTGAGCAGTTCTTC. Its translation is CASSLTGEQFF.

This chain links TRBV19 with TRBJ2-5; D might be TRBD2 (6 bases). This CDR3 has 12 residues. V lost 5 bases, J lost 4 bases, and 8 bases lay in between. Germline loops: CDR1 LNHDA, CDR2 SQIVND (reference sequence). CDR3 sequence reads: CASSPGGETQYF. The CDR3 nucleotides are TGTGCCAGTAGTCCCGGGGGAGAGACCCAGTACTTC.

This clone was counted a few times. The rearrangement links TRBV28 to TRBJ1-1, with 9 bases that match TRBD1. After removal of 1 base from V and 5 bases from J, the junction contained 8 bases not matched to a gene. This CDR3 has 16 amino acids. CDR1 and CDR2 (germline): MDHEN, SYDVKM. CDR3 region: CASSLSGTGLWTEAFF. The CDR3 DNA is TGTGCCAGCAGTTTATCCGGGACAGGGTTATGGACTGAAGCTTTCTTT. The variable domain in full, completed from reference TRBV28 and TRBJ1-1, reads DVKVTQSSRYLVKRTGEKVFLECVQDMDHENMFWYRQDPGLGLRLIYFSYDVKMKEKGDIPEGYSVSREKKERFSLILESASTNQTSMYLCASSLSGTGLWTEAFFGQGTRLTVV.

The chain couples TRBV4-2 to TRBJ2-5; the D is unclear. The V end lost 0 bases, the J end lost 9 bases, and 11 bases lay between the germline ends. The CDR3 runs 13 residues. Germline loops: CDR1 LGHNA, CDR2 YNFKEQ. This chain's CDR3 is CASSQDGPIPQYF. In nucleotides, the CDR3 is TGTGCCAGCAGCCAAGATGGTCCTATCCCCCAGTACTTC.

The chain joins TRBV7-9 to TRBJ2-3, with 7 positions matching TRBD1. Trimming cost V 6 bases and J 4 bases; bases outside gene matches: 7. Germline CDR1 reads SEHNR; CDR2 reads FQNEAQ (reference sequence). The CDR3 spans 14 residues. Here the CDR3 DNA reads TGTGCCAGCAGTACAGGGGTGGGATCAGATACGCAGTATTTT. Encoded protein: CASSTGVGSDTQYF. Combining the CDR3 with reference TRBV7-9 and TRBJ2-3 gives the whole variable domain DTGVSQNPRHKITKRGQNVTFRCDPISEHNRLYWYRQTLGQGPEFLTYFQNEAQLEKSRLLSDRFSAERPKGSFSTLEIQRTEQGDSAMYLCASSTGVGSDTQYFGPGTRLTVL.

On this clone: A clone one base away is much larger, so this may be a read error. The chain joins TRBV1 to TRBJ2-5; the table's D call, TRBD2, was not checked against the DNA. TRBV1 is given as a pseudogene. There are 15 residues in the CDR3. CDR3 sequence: CTSNHLSAVKETQYF. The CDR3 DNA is TGCACCAGCAACCACTTATCAGCGGTGAAAGAGACCCAGTACTTC.

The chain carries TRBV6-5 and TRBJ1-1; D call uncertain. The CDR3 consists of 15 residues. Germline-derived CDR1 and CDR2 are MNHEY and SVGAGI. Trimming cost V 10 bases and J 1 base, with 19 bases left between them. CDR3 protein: CATKPTFLSNTEAFF. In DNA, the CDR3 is TGTGCCACCAAGCCCACCTTTCTTTCGAACACTGAAGCTTTCTTT.

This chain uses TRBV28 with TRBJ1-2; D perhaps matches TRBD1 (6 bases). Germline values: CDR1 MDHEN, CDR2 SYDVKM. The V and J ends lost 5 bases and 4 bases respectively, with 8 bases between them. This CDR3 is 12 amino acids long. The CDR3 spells CASSQGFYGYTF. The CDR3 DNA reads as TGTGCCAGCAGTCAGGGGTTCTATGGCTACACCTTC.

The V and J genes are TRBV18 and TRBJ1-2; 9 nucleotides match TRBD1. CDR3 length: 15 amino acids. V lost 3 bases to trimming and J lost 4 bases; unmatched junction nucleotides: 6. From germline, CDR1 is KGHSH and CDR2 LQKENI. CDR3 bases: TGTGCCAGCTCACCCCCGGACAGGGGAATCTATGGCTACACCTTC. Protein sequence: CASSPPDRGIYGYTF.

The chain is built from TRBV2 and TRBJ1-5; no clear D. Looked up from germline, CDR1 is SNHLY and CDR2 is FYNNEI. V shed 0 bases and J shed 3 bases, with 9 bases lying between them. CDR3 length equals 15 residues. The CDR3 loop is CASSEANRDNQPQHF. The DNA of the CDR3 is TGTGCCAGCAGTGAAGCGAACAGAGACAATCAGCCCCAGCATTTT.